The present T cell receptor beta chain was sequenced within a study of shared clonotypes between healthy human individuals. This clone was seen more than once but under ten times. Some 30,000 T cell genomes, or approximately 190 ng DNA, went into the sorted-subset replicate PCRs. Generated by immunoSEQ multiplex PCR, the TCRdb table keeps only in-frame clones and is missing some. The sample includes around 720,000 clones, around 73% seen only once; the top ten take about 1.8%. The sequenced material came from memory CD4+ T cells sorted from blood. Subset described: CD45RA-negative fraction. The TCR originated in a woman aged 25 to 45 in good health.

The CDR3: CSVRYQETQYF. The CDR3 DNA follows: TGCAGCGTCAGATACCAAGAGACCCAGTACTTC. This rearrangement joins TRBV29-1 to TRBJ2-5; D is ambiguous. The CDR3 sequence is 11 residues long. Germline V gene sequence: CDR1 SQVTM, CDR2 ANQGSEA. Trimming removed 6 bases from V and 0 bases from J, with 5 bases in between.